This T cell receptor (beta chain) was recorded in a study of blood T cell repertoires in COVID-19. The wider study: Specimens from acute and convalescent COVID-19 originated in the United States, Italy and Spain. The analysed material was cDNA or gDNA that came from T cells, B-cell-depleted T cells, or PBMCs.

Assay: immunoSEQ multiplex PCR; the TCRdb copy retains only in-frame clones and omits some. The sample lists more than 70,000 clones; 80% to 90% were seen once. The CDR3 totals 13 residues. V gave up 7 bases and J gave up 6 bases; unmatched junction bases: 11. From germline, CDR1 is SQVTM and CDR2 ANQGSEA. The genes are TRBV29-1 and TRBJ2-7; TRBD2 matches 8 bases. This clonotype was sampled from a man aged 45-60 years with active COVID-19. Sequencing was carried out using peripheral blood. In nucleotides, the CDR3 is TGCAGCGCTACTAGCGGCATCACCAGCGAGCAGTACTTC. As protein: CSATSGITSEQYF.